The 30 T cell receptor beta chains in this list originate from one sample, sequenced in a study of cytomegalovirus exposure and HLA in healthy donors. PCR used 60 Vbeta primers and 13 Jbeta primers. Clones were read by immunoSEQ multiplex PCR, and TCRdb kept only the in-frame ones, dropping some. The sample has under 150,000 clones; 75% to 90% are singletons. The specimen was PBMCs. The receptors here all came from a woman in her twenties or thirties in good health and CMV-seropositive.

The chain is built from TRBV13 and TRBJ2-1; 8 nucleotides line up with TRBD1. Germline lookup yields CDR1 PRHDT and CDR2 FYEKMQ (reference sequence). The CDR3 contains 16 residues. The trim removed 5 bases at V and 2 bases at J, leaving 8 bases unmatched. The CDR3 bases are TGTGCCAGCAGCCCCCACACAGGGGGACCCTACAATGAGCAGTTCTTC. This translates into CASSPHTGGPYNEQFF.

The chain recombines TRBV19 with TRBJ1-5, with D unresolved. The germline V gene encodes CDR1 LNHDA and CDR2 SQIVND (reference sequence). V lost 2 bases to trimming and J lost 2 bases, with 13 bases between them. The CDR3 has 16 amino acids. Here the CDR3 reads CASSINGLKGNQPQHF. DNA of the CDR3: TGTGCCAGTAGTATAAACGGGTTGAAGGGCAATCAGCCCCAGCATTTT.

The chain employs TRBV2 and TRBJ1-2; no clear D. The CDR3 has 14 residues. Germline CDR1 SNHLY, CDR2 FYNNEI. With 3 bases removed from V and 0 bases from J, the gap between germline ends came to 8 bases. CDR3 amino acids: CASSEDSSNYGYTF. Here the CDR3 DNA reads TGTGCCAGCAGTGAGGACTCCTCTAACTATGGCTACACCTTC.

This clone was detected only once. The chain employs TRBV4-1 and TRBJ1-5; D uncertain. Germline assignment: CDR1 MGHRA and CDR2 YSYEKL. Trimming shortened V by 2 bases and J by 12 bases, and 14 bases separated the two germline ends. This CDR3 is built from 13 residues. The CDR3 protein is CASSQNMGRLQHF. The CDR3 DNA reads TGCGCCAGCAGCCAAAATATGGGCAGGCTCCAGCATTTT.

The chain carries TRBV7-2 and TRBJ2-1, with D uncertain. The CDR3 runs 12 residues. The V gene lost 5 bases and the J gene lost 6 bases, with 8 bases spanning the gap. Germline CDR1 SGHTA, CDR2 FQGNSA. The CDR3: CASSLPTNEQFF. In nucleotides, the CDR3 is TGTGCCAGCAGCCTACCTACCAATGAGCAGTTCTTC.

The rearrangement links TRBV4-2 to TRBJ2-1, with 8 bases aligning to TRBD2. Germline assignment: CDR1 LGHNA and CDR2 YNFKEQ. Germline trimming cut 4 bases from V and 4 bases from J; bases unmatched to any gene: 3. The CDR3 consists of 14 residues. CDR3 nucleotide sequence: TGTGCCAGCAGCCTCAGACTAGCGTACAATGAGCAGTTCTTC. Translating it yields CASSLRLAYNEQFF.

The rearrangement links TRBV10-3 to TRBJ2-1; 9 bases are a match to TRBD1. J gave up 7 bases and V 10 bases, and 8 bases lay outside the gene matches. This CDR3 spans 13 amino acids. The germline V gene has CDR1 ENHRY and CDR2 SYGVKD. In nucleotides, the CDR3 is TGTGCCACCCGGGACAGGGAGACTAATGAGCAGTTCTTC. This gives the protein CATRDRETNEQFF.

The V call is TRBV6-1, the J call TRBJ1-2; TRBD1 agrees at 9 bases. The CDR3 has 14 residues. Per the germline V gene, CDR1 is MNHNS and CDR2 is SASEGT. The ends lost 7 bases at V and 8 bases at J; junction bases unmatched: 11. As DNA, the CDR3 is TGTGCCAGCATCGTTCCCGGGACAGGGAACGGCTACACCTTC. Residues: CASIVPGTGNGYTF.

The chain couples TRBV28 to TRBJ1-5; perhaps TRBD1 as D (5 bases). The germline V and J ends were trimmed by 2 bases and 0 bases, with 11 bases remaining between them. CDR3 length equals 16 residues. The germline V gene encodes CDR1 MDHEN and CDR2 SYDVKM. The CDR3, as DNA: TGTGCCAGCAGTTTACAGGGATCGTTTAGCAATCAGCCCCAGCATTTT. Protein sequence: CASSLQGSFSNQPQHF. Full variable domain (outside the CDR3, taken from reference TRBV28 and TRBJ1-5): DVKVTQSSRYLVKRTGEKVFLECVQDMDHENMFWYRQDPGLGLRLIYFSYDVKMKEKGDIPEGYSVSREKKERFSLILESASTNQTSMYLCASSLQGSFSNQPQHFGDGTRLSIL.

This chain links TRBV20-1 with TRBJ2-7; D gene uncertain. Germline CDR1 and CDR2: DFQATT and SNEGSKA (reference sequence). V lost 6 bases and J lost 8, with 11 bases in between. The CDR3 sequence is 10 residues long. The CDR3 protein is CSASSVKQYF. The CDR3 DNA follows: TGCAGTGCCTCGAGCGTGAAGCAGTACTTC.

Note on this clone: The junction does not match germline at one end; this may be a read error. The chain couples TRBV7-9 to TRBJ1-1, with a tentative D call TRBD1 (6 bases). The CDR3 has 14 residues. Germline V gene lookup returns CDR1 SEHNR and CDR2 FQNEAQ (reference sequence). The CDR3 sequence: CSSSNRDYGTEAFF. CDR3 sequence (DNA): TGTTCCAGCAGCAACAGGGATTATGGCACTGAAGCTTTCTTT.

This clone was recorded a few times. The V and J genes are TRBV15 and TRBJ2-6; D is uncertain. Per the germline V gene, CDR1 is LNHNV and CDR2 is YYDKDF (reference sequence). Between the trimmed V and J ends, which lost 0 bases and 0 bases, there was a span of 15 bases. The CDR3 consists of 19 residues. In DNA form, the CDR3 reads TGTGCCACCAGCAGAGAGGATATAGCCACTAACTCTGGGGCCAACGTCCTGACTTTC. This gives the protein CATSREDIATNSGANVLTF.

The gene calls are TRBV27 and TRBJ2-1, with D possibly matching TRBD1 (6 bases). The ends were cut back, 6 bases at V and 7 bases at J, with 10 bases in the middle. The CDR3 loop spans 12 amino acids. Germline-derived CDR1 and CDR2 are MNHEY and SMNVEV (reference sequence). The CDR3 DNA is TGTGCCAGCAGCCTCAGGGGAAATGAGCAGTTCTTC. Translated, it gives CASSLRGNEQFF.

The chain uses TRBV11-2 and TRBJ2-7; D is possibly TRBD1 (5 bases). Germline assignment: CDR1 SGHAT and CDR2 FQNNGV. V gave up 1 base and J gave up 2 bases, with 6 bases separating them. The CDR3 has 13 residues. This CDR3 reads CASSLGGPYEQYF. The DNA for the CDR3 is TGTGCCAGCAGCTTAGGGGGCCCCTACGAGCAGTACTTC.

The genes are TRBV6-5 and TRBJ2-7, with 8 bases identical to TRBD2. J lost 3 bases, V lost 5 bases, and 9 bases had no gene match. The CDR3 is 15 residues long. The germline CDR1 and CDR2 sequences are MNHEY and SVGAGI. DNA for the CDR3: TGTGCCAGCAGTCTACGAGCGGGGGAGTTCTACGAGCAGTACTTC. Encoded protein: CASSLRAGEFYEQYF.

The CDR3 coding sequence is TGCGCCAGCAGCCCAGCGGGACAGGGCTACAATGAGCAGTTCTTC. Amino acids: CASSPAGQGYNEQFF. The rearrangement uses TRBV5-1 and TRBJ2-1, with 9 bases matching TRBD1. The junction had 5 bases not matched to a gene; V was cut back by 4 bases and J by 3 bases. CDR1 is SGHRS and CDR2 is YFSETQ in the germline V gene. The CDR3 covers 15 residues.

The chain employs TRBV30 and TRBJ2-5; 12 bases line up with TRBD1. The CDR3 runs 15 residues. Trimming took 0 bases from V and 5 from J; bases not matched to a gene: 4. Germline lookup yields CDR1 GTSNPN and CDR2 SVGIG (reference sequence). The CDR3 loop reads CAWSVGTGGRETQYF. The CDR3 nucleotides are TGTGCCTGGAGTGTGGGGACAGGGGGCAGGGAGACCCAGTACTTC.

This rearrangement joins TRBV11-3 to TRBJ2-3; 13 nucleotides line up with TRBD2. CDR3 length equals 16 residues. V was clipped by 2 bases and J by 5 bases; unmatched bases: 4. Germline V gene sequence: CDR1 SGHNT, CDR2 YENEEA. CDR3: CASSLRTSGGQDTQYF. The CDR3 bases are TGTGCCAGCAGCTTAAGGACTAGCGGGGGACAAGATACGCAGTATTTT.

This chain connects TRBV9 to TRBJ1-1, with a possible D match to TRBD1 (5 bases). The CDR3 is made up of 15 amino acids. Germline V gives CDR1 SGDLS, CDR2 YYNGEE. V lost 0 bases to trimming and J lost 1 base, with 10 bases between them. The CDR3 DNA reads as TGTGCCAGCAGCGTAGCAGGACAAACGAACACTGAAGCTTTCTTT. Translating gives CASSVAGQTNTEAFF.

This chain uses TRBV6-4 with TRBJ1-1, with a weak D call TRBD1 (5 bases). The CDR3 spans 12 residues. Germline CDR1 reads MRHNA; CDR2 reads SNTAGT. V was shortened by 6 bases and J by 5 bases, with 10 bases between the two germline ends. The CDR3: CASRPRVTEAFF. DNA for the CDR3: TGTGCCAGCAGACCCAGGGTAACTGAAGCTTTCTTT.

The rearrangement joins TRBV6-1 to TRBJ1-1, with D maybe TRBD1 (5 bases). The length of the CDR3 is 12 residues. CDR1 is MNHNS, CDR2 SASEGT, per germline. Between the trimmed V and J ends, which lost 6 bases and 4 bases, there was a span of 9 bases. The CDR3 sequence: CASRQGGTEAFF. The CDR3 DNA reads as TGTGCCAGCAGGCAGGGCGGCACTGAAGCTTTCTTT.

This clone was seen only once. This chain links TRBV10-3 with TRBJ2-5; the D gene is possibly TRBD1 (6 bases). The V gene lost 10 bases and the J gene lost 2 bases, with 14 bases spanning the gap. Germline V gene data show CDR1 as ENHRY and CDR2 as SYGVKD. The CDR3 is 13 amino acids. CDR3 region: CATADRPQETQYF. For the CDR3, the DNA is TGTGCCACCGCGGACAGACCTCAAGAGACCCAGTACTTC.

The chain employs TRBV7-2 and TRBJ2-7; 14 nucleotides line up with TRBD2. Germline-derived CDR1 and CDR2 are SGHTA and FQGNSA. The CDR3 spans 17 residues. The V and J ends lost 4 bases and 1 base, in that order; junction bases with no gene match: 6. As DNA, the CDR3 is TGTGCCAGCAGCTCCTGGACTAGCGGGAGGAGATCCTACGAGCAGTACTTC. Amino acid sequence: CASSSWTSGRRSYEQYF.

The CDR3 nucleotides are TGTGCCAGCAGCTTGAGGAACACCGGGGAGCTGTTTTTT. It translates to CASSLRNTGELFF. The rearrangement uses TRBV7-2 and TRBJ2-2; D uncertain. Per the germline V gene, CDR1 is SGHTA and CDR2 is FQGNSA. Trimming left V 3 bases short and J 1 base short, with 3 bases between. The CDR3 consists of 13 residues.

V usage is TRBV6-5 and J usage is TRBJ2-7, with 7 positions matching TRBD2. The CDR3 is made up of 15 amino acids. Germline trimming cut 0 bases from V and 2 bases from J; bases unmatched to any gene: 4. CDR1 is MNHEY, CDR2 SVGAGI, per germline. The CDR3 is CASSYSGRDPYEQYF. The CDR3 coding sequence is TGTGCCAGCAGTTACTCAGGGAGGGACCCCTACGAGCAGTACTTC.

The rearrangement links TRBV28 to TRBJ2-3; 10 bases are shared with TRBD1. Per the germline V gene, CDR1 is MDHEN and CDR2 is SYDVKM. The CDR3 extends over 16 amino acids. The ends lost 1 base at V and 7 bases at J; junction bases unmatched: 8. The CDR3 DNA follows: TGTGCCAGCAGTTTATACCGACAGGGGGCGCTTAATACGCAGTATTTT. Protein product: CASSLYRQGALNTQYF.

In DNA form, the CDR3 reads TGTGCCAGCAGCCACCCGGCCAGGCCGCAAGATCGTCAGCCCCAGCATTTT. It yields the protein CASSHPARPQDRQPQHF. This sequence joins TRBV28 and TRBJ1-5, with D unresolved. V lost 6 bases and J lost 6, with 24 bases in between. Germline V CDR1 and CDR2: MDHEN, SYDVKM. The CDR3 has 17 residues.

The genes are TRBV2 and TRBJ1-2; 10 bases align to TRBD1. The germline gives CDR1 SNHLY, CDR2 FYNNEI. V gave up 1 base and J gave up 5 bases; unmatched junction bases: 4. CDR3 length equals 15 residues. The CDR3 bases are TGTGCCAGCAGTGAAGGGACAGGGGGAGGGTATGGCTACACCTTC. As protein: CASSEGTGGGYGYTF.

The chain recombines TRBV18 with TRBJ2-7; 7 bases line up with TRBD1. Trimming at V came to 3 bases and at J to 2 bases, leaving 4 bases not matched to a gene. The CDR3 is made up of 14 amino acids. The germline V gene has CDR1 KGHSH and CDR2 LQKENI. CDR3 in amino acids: CASSPRQGPYEQYF. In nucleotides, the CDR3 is TGTGCCAGCTCACCGAGACAGGGTCCCTACGAGCAGTACTTC. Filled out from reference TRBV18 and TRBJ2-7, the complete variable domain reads NAGVMQNPRHLVRRRGQEARLRCSPMKGHSHVYWYRQLPEEGLKFMVYLQKENIIDESGMPKERFSAEFPKEGPSILRIQQVVRGDSAAYFCASSPRQGPYEQYFGPGTRLTVT.

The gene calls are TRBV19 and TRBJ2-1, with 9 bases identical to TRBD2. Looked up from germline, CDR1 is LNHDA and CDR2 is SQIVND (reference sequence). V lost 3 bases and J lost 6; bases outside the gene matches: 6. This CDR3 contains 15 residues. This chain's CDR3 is CASSISSGIRNEQFF. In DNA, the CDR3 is TGTGCCAGTAGTATTTCTAGCGGGATACGCAATGAGCAGTTCTTC.